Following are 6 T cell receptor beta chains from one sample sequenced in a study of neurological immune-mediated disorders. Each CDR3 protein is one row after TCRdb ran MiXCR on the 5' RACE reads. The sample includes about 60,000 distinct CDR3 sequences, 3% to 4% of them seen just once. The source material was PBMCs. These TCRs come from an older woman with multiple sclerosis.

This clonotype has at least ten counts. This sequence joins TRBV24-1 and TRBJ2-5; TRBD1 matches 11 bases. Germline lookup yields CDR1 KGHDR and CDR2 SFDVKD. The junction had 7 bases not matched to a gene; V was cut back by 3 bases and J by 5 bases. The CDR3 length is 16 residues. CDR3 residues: CATSDAGQGAGETQYF. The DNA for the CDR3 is TGTGCCACCAGTGATGCCGGACAGGGGGCTGGGGAGACCCAGTACTTC.

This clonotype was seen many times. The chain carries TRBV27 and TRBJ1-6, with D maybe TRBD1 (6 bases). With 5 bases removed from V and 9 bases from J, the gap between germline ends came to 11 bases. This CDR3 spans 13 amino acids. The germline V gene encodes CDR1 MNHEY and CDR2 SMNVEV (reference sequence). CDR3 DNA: TGTGCCAGCAGTCCAACAGGGAGTTCACCCCTCCACTTT. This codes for CASSPTGSSPLHF.

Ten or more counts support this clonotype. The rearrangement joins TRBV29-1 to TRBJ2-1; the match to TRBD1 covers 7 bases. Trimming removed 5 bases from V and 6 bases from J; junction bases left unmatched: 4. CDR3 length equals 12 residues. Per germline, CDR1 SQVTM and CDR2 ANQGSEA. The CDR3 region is CSVTGAFNEQFF. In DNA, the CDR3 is TGCAGCGTTACAGGGGCTTTCAATGAGCAGTTCTTC.

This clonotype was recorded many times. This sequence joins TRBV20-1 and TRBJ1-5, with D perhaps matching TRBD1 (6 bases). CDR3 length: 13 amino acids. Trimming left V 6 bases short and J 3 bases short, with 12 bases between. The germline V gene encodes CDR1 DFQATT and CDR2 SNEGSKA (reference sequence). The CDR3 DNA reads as TGCAGTGCGGAGGGGGTAATCAATCAGCCCCAGCATTTT. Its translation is CSAEGVINQPQHF.

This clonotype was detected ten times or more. CDR3 residues: CASSYEQGATNGYTF. The CDR3 region has the DNA TGTGCCAGCAGTTACGAACAGGGGGCTACCAATGGCTACACCTTC. The chain combines TRBV6-6 with TRBJ1-2; 9 bases are shared with TRBD1. This CDR3 contains 15 residues. Trimming at V came to 2 bases and at J to 6 bases, leaving 7 bases not matched to a gene. The germline V gene encodes CDR1 MNHNY and CDR2 SVGAGI (reference sequence).

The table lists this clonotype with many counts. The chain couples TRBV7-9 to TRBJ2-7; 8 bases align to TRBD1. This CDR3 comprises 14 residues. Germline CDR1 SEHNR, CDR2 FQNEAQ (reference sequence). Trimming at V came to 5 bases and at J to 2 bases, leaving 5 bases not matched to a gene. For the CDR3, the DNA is TGTGCCAGCAGCCGCCGGGACAGGACCTACGAGCAGTACTTC. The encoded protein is CASSRRDRTYEQYF.